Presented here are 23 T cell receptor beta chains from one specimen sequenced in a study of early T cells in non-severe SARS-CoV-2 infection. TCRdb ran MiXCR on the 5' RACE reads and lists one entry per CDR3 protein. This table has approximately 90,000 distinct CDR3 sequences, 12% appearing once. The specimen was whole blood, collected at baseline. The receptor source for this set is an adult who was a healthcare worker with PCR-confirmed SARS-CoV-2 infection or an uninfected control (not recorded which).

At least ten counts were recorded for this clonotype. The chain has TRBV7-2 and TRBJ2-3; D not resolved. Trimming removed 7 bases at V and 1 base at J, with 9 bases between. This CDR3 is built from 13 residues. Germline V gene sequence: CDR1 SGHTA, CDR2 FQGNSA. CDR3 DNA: TGTGCCAGCACCCATGGGGGCACAGATACGCAGTATTTT. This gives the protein CASTHGGTDTQYF.

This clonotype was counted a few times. CDR3 amino acids: CATSEPTGGRGNSYNEQFF. The CDR3 coding sequence is TGTGCCACCAGTGAGCCGACAGGGGGCCGTGGTAATTCCTACAATGAGCAGTTCTTC. The gene calls are TRBV24-1 and TRBJ2-1; TRBD1 agrees at 10 bases. Per the germline V gene, CDR1 is KGHDR and CDR2 is SFDVKD. The CDR3 totals 19 residues. Trimming at V came to 4 bases and at J to 1 base, leaving 12 bases not matched to a gene.

CDR3: CAISESLGALRGQYF. The DNA for the CDR3 is TGTGCCATCAGTGAGTCATTAGGGGCCCTCCGGGGGCAGTACTTC. This chain uses TRBV10-3 with TRBJ2-7, with D perhaps TRBD1 or TRBD2 (5 bases each). Germline V gives CDR1 ENHRY, CDR2 SYGVKD. The CDR3 is made up of 15 amino acids. Trimming pared 0 bases from V and 9 bases from J, leaving 18 bases between.

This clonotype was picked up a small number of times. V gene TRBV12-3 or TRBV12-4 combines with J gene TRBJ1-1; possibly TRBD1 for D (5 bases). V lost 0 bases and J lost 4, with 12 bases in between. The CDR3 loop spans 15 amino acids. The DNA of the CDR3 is TGTGCCAGCAGTTTAGCTAGGGGCTTGGGCACTGAAGCTTTCTTT. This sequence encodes CASSLARGLGTEAFF.

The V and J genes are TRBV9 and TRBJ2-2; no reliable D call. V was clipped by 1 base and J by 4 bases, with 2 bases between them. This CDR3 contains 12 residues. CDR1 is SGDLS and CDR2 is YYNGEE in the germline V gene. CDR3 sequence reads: CASSVSTGELFF. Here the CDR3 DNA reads TGTGCCAGCAGCGTATCCACCGGGGAGCTGTTTTTT.

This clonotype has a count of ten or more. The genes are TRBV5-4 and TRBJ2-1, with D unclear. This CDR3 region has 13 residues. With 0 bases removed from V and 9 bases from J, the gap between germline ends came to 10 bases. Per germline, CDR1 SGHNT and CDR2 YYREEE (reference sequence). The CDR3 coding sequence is TGTGCCAGCAGCTTGGGCCCCGTTGGTGAGCAGTTCTTC. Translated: CASSLGPVGEQFF.

CDR3 region: CSAPWGGPGGELFF. Here the CDR3 DNA reads TGCAGTGCCCCATGGGGGGGGCCAGGCGGGGAGCTGTTTTTT. The chain employs TRBV20-1 and TRBJ2-2; possibly TRBD2 for D (7 bases). Trimming removed 6 bases at V and 7 bases at J, with 18 bases between. Germline V lookup: CDR1 DFQATT, CDR2 SNEGSKA (reference sequence). The CDR3 extends over 14 amino acids.

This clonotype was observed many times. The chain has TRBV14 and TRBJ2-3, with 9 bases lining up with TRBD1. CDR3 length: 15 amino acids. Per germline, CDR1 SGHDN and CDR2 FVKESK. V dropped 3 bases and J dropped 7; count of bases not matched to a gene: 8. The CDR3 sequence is CASSHPGTGPHTQYF. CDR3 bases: TGTGCCAGCAGCCACCCCGGGACAGGGCCCCATACGCAGTATTTT.

CDR3 in amino acids: CATSPQGTDTGELFF. The CDR3 nucleotides are TGTGCCACCTCCCCCCAGGGGACAGACACCGGGGAGCTGTTTTTT. The genes are TRBV15 and TRBJ2-2; TRBD1 matches at 7 bases. The junction had 9 bases not matched to a gene; V was cut back by 8 bases and J by 3 bases. CDR1 is LNHNV, CDR2 YYDKDF, per germline (reference sequence). CDR3 length: 15 amino acids.

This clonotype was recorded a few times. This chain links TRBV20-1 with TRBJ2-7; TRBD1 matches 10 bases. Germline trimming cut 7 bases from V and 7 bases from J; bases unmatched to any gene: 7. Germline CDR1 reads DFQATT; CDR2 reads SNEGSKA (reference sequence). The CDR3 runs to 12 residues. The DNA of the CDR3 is TGCAGTGTCGGGACAGGGGTCGGGGAGCAGTACTTC. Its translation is CSVGTGVGEQYF.

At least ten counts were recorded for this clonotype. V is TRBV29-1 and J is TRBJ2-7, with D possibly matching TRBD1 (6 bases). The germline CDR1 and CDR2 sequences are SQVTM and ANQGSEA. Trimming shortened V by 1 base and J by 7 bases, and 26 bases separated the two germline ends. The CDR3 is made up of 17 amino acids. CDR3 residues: CSVEGTDHDRPPGEQYF. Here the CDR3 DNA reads TGCAGCGTTGAAGGGACAGATCATGACCGCCCACCGGGGGAGCAGTACTTC.

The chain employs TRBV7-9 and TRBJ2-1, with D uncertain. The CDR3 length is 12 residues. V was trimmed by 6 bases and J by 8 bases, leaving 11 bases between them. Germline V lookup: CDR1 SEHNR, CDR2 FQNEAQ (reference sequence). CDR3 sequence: CASRFLLDEQFF. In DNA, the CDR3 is TGTGCCAGCAGGTTTCTCCTCGATGAGCAGTTCTTC.

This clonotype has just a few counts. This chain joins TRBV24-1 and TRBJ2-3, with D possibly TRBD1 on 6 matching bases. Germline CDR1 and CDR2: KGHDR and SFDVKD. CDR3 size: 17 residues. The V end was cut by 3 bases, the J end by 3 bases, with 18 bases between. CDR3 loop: CATSDGRRGVGTDTQYF. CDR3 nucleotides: TGTGCCACCAGTGATGGACGCAGGGGCGTTGGGACAGATACGCAGTATTTT.

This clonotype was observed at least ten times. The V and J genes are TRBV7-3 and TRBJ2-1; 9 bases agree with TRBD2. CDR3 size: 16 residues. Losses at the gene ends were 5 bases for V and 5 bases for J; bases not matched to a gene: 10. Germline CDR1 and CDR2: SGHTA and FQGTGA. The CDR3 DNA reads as TGTGCCAGCAGCCCTAAAGGGCTAGCGGGGCACAATGAGCAGTTCTTC. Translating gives CASSPKGLAGHNEQFF.

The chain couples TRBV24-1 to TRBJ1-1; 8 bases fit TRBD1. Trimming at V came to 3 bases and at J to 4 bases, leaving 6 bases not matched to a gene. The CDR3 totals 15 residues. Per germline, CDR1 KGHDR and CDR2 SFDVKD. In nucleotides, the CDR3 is TGTGCCACCAGTGATGACAGGGGAGGGGGCACTGAAGCTTTCTTT. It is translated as CATSDDRGGGTEAFF.

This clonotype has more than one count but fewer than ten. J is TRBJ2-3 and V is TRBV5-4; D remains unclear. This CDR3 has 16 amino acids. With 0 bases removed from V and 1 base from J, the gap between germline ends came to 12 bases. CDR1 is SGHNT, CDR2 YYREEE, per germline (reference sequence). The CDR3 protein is CASSLENTLRTDTQYF. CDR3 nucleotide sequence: TGTGCCAGCAGCTTGGAGAACACTCTTCGCACAGATACGCAGTATTTT.

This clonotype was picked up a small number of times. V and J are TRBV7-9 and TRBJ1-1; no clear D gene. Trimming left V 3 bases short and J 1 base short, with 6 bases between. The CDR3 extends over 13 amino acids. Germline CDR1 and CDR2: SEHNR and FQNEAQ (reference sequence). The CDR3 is CASSFEGNTEAFF. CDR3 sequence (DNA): TGTGCCAGCAGCTTTGAGGGGAACACTGAAGCTTTCTTT.

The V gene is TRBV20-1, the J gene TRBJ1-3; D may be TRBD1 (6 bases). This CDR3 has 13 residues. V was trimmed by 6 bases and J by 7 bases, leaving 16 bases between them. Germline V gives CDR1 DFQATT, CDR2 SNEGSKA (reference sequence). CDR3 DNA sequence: TGCAGTGCAGATCAACGGACAGATAACACCATATATTTT. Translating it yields CSADQRTDNTIYF.

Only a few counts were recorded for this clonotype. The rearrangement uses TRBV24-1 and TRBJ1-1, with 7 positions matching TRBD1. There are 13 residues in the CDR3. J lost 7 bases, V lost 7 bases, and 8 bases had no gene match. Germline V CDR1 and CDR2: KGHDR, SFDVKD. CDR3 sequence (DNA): TGTGCCACCAGCGGGCAGGGGGGGAATGAAGCTTTCTTT. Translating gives CATSGQGGNEAFF.

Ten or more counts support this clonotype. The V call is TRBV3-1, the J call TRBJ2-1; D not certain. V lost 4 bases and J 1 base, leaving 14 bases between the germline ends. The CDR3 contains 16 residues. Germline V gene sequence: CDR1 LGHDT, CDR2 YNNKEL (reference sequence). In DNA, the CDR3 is TGTGCCAGCAGCCCCCGCGCACAGTTTTCCTACAATGAGCAGTTCTTC. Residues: CASSPRAQFSYNEQFF.

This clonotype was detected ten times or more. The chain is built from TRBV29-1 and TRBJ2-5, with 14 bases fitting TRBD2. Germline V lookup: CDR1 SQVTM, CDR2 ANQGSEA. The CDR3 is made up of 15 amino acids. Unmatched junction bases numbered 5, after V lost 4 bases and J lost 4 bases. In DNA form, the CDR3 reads TGCAGCGTTGGGGGACTAGCGGGAGTAGGAGAGACCCAGTACTTC. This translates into CSVGGLAGVGETQYF.

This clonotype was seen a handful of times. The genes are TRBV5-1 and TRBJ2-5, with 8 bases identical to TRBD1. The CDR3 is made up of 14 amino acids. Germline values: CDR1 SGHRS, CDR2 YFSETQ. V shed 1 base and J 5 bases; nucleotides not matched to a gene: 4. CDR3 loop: CASSLFRGLETQYF. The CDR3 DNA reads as TGCGCCAGCAGCTTGTTCAGGGGGCTCGAGACCCAGTACTTC.

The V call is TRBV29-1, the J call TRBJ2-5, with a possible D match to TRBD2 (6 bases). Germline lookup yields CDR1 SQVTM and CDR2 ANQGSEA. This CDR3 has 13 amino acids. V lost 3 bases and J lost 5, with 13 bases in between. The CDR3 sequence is CSVERGRRETQYF. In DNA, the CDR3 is TGCAGCGTTGAGCGGGGCCGAAGGGAGACCCAGTACTTC.